One sample yielded the 2 T cell receptor beta chains listed below, sequenced in a study of identical twins. TCRdb recomputed calls from the 5' RACE reads with MiXCR, one row per CDR3 protein. The sample lists 1.5 million to 2 million distinct CDR3 sequences; about 32% were seen once. Sequenced material: cord blood. The receptors originated from a newborn girl in good health.

A few counts support this clonotype. The chain combines TRBV24-1 with TRBJ2-1; 9 bases fit TRBD1. V dropped 3 bases and J dropped 6; count of bases not matched to a gene: 5. Germline assignment: CDR1 KGHDR and CDR2 SFDVKD. The CDR3 loop spans 15 amino acids. The CDR3, as DNA: TGTGCCACCAGTGATCCGGGACAGGGAGCCAATGAGCAGTTCTTC. Translated, it gives CATSDPGQGANEQFF.

The V and J genes are TRBV3-1 and TRBJ2-1, with a tentative D call TRBD2 (5 bases). This CDR3 comprises 13 residues. CDR1 and CDR2 from the germline V gene are LGHDT and YNNKEL (reference sequence). Trimming pared 11 bases from V and 2 bases from J, leaving 13 bases between. CDR3 protein: CASNQRTYNEQFF. In DNA form, the CDR3 reads TGTGCCTCCAACCAGCGGACCTACAATGAGCAGTTCTTC.